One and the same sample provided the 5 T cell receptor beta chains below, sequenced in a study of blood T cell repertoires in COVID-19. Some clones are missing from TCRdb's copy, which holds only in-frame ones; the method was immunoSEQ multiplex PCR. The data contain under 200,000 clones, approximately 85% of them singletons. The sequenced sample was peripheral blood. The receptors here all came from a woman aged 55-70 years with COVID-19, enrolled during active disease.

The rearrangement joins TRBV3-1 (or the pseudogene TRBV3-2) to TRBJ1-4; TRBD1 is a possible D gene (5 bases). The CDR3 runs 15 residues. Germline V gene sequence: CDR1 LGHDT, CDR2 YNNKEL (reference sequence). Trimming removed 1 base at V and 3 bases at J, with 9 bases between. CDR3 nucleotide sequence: TGTGCCAGCAGCCAAGCAGGCAGGGCTAATGAAAAACTGTTTTTT. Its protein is CASSQAGRANEKLFF.

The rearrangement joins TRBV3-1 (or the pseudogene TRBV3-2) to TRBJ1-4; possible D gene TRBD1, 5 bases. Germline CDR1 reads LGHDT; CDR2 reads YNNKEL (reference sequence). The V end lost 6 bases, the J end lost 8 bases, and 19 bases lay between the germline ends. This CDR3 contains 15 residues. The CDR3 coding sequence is TGTGCCAGCAGTGCCCTGGCCAGGGTGAACGAAAAACTGTTTTTT. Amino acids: CASSALARVNEKLFF.

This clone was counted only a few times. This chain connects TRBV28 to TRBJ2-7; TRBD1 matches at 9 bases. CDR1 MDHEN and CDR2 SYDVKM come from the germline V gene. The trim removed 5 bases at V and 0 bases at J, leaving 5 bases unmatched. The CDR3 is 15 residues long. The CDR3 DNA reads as TGTGCCAGCAGTGGAGGGGACAGGGTCTCCTACGAGCAGTACGTC. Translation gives CASSGGDRVSYEQYV.

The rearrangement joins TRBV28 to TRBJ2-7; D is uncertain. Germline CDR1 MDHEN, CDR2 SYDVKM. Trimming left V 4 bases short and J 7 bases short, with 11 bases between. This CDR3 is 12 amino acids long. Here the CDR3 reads CASSSYYEEQYF. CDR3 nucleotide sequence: TGTGCCAGCAGTTCCTATTACGAGGAGCAGTACTTC.

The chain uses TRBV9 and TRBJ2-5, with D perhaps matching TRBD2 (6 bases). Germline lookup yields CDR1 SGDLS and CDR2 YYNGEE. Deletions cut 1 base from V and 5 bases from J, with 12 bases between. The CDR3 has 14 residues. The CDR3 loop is CASSVHGAGETQYF. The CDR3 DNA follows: TGTGCCAGCAGCGTACACGGGGCGGGGGAGACCCAGTACTTC.